The text below deals with one T cell receptor beta chain. This record belongs to a study of blood T cell repertoires in COVID-19. About the research overall: Some COVID-19 samples were acute and others convalescent; all came from the United States, Italy and Spain. PBMCs, B-cell-depleted T cells, or T cells were the source of the cDNA or gDNA that made up the material.

The repertoire was sequenced with immunoSEQ multiplex PCR; TCRdb's copy has only in-frame clones and lacks some. The sample holds about 390,000 clones, approximately 87% seen once. Germline CDR1 SGHDT, CDR2 YYEEEE. V lost 0 bases and J 1 base, leaving 7 bases between the germline ends. The CDR3 runs 14 residues. The chain recombines TRBV5-6 with TRBJ1-1; D remains unclear. The specimen sequenced was peripheral blood. The TCR comes from a woman aged 55-75 years with COVID-19, enrolled during active disease. For the CDR3, the DNA is TGTGCCAGCAGCTTGGACACTACGAACACTGAAGCTTTCTTT. Its protein is CASSLDTTNTEAFF.